This record concerns one T cell receptor (beta chain) sequence. This clonotype was counted between two and nine times. Its binding antigen is unknown. Base qualities were left out, and no much larger clone turns up one base away. What the treatment or condition label conveys for this sample: roughly ten-day PBMC culture with coronavirus spike peptide pools or control peptides (ViraFEST assay). The ViraFEST assay was used in the study, in which antigen-specific T cells were expanded with peptide pools and expanded clonotypes were subsequently identified by TCR sequencing. Positive SARS-CoV-2 PCR tests in the convalescent patients dated from March to December 2020, before Alpha, Beta and Delta variants emerged in the United States. About 2 million PBMCs per well were cultured in IMDM with about 5% human AB serum and roughly 10 IU/ml IL-2, plus 10 ug/ml peptide pools. Half of the culture medium was replaced with fresh IL-2-containing medium on days 3 and 7. CD4+ T cells were isolated after roughly 10 days of culture through negative selection using the EasySep CD4+ T cell isolation kit. Ficoll-Paque Plus gradient centrifugation was used to isolate PBMCs from whole blood, and the isolated PBMCs were then either used fresh or cryopreserved at -140C. In general, triplicate wells were set up for every culture condition.

These data are taken from a study of vaccination and CD4 T cells after COVID-19 (dated by TCRdb to between 2021 and 2022). Regarding the research as a whole: Every convalescent patient had a positive nasal swab PCR test for SARS-CoV-2, with mild disease in nine patients and severe disease in one. In the convalescent cohort there were six males and four females, among whom were two Hispanic individuals, seven Caucasians, two Asians and one multiracial person. Participants received two doses of either the Pfizer-BioNTech BNT162b2 vaccine (n=8) or the Moderna mRNA-1273 vaccine (n=2). Post-COVID blood samples from convalescent patients were collected a median of 101 days after diagnosis, with a range of about 35 to 161 days. Post-vaccine blood samples were collected a median of about 69 days after the second vaccine dose, ranging from roughly 12 to 241 days. For stimulating the cultures, overlapping spike peptide pools were used, derived from SARS-CoV-2 as well as from the common cold coronaviruses HCoV-NL63, HCoV-OC43 and HCoV-229E. Control cultures used a CEFX viral epitope pool as positive control, an HIV-1 Nef peptide pool as negative control, or no peptide. In under twelve COVID-19 convalescent patients and a handful of infection-naive healthy vaccine recipients, researchers compared the spike-specific CD4+ TCR repertoire from before mRNA vaccination with the repertoire from after.

Library method: PCR. TCR sequencing of DNA from cultured CD4+ T cells used the Oncomine TCR Beta short-read assay at the Johns Hopkins FTIC core. The QIAamp micro DNA kit was used to extract genomic DNA from the cultured CD4+ T cells. The Oncomine TCR Beta libraries from cultured CD4+ T cells were pooled using unique dual indexes and then sequenced on an Illumina iSeq 100. The authors' pipeline ran thus. Non-productive sequences were removed, and CDR3s that did not start with C, did not end with F or W, or were shorter than 7 amino acids were discarded. Antigen-specific clonotypes were identified using the MANAFEST web application through comparison of peptide-stimulated wells with reference and other culture wells. Positive clones required FDR below 0.05, an odds ratio above 5, and productive frequency above 0.1% in at least two of three replicate wells. A clonotype was classed as cross-reactive if the clonotype showed significant expansion both in SARS-CoV-2 spike wells and in at least one common cold coronavirus spike condition. Using R version 3.6.1, CDR3 homology was evaluated through Levenshtein distances (stringdist) along with unrooted phylogenetic trees (ape). The raw public reads went through TCRdb reprocessing: fastp at Q25, MiXCR clone calling, in-frame beta chains kept. Records with the same CDR3 protein are collapsed into one entry carrying the most frequent genes and DNA. TCRdb's processing, not the study's, gives the V and J calls here. This sample is represented by about 19,000 distinct CDR3 sequences; 40% to 60% of them were singletons. Roughly 10% of the sample lies in the top ten.

Results the study describes overall, beyond this receptor: In convalescent patients, nearly all vaccine-specific clones (304 of 307) were found to be mono-reactive for SARS-CoV-2 spike rather than cross-reactive with common cold coronaviruses. Among the post-vaccine SARS-CoV-2-reactive clones in convalescent patients, a median about 86% showed up only after vaccination, which suggests vaccine-specific priming. The number of convalescent patients in the study was relatively small, and the study did not examine early timepoints following natural infection. The median number of SARS-CoV-2-reactive clonotypes rose from 21 after infection to 38 after vaccination, but the change was not significant.

The sequencing here drew on CD4+ T cells from blood, cultured in vitro, taken before SARS-CoV-2 vaccination. The receptor was derived from a human donor who had recovered from COVID-19.

The nucleotide sequence reads as follows: TGTGCCAGTAGTAACTCTAGGGGGGCAGGCCAGCCCCAGCATTTT. It translates to CASSNSRGAGQPQHF. This chain is built from TRBV19 and TRBJ1-5; a tentative D call is TRBD1 (6 bases match). As encoded in the germline V gene (reference sequence), CDR1 is LNHDA while CDR2 is SQIVND. The junction shows trimming of 4 bases on V and 7 bases on J, plus 17 bases between the germline ends. Taken from cysteine to phenylalanine, the CDR3 has 15 residues. Left in the record is the CDR3 DNA by itself, 45 bases read in frame from the first base.